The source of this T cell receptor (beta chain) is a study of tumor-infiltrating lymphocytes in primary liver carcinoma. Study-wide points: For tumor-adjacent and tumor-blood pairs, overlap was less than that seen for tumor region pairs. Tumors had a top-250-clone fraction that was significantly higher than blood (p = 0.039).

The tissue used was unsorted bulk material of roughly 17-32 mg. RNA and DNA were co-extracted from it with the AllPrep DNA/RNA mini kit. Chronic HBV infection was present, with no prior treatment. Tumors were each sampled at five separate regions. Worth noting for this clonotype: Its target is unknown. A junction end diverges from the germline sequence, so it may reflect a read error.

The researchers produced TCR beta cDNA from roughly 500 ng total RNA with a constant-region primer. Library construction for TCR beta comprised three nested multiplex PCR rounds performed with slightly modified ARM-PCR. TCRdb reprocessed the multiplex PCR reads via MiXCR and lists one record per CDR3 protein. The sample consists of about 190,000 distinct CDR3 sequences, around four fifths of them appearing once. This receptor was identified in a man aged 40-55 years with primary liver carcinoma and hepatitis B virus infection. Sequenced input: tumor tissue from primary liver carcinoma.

The CDR3 protein is CSAISSGTGTPYEHYF. In DNA form, the CDR3 reads TGCAGCGCCATATCATCTGGGACCGGCACTCCCTACGAGCACTACTTC. This chain connects TRBV29-1 to TRBJ2-7; D tentatively fits TRBD1 or TRBD2 (5 bases each). CDR1 SQVTM and CDR2 ANQGSEA come from the germline V gene. The CDR3 is 16 amino acids.